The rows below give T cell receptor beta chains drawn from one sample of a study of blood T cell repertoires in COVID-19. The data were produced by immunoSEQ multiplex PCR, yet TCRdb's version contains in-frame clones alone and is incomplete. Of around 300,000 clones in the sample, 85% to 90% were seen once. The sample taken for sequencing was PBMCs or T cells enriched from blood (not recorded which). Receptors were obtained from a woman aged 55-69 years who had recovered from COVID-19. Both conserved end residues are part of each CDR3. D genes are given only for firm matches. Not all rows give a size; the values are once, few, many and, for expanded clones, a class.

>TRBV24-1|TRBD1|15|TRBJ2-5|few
CATSDRQGAGETQYF
TGTGCCACCAGTGACCGACAGGGGGCTGGAGAGACCCAGTACTTC
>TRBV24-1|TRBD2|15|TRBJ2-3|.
CATSDPGTSGDTQYF
TGTGCCACCAGTGATCCCGGGACTAGCGGAGATACGCAGTATTTT
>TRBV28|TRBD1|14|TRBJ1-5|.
CASSSGQGAEPQHF
TGTGCCAGCAGTTCCGGACAGGGGGCCGAGCCCCAGCATTTT
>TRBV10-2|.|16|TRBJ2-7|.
CASSESSGLQKSQQYF
TGCGCCAGCAGTGAGTCGAGTGGACTTCAAAAATCCCAGCAGTACTTC
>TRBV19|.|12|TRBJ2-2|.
CASSIPPRELFF
TGTGCCAGTAGTATACCTCCCCGGGAGCTGTTTTTT
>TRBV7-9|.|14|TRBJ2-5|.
CASSLAGVRETQYF
TGTGCCAGCAGCTTAGCGGGAGTACGAGAGACCCAGTACTTC
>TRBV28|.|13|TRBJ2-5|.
CASSLPVAETQYF
TGTGCCAGCAGTCTCCCCGTAGCGGAGACCCAGTACTTC
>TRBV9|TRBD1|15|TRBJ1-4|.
CASSVDRGQNEKLFF
TGTGCCAGCAGCGTAGACAGGGGGCAAAATGAAAAACTGTTTTTT
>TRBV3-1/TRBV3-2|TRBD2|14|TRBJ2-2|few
CASSQGGEAGELFF
TGTGCCAGCAGCCAGGGAGGGGAAGCCGGGGAGCTGTTTTTT
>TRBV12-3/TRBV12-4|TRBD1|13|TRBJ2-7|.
CASSWGQSYEQYF
TGTGCCAGCAGTTGGGGACAGTCCTACGAGCAGTACTTC
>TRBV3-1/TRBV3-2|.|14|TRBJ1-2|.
CASSQVDRYYGYTF
TGTGCCAGCAGCCAAGTGGACAGATACTATGGCTACACCTTC
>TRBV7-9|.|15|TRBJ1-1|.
CASSEAVGANTEAFF
TGTGCCAGCAGCGAGGCCGTAGGGGCGAACACTGAAGCTTTCTTT
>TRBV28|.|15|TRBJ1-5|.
CASSLQGFVNQPQHF
TGTGCCAGCAGCCTCCAGGGTTTCGTAAATCAGCCCCAGCATTTT
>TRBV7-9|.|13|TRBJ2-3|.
CASSPSAGDTQYF
TGTGCCAGCAGCCCATCCGCTGGCGATACGCAGTATTTT
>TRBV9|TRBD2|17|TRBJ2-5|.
CASSAGVVAGEQETQYF
TGTGCCAGCAGCGCGGGGGTAGTAGCGGGGGAGCAAGAGACCCAGTACTTC
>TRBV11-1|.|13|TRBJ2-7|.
CASSSRQTYEQYF
TGTGCCAGCAGCTCCAGGCAAACCTACGAGCAGTACTTC
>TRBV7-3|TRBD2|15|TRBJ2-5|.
CASSNTGTREETQYF
TGTGCCAGCAGCAACACCGGGACTAGAGAAGAGACCCAGTACTTC
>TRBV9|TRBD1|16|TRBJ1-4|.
CASSPSSTGGGEKLFF
TGTGCCAGCAGCCCCAGCTCGACAGGGGGCGGCGAAAAACTGTTTTTT
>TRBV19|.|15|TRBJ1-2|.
CASSIGTAQNYGYTF
TGTGCCAGTAGTATAGGGACAGCCCAAAACTATGGCTACACCTTC
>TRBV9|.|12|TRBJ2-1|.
CASSVAPNEQFF
TGTGCCAGCAGCGTAGCTCCGAATGAGCAGTTCTTC